This T cell receptor beta chain comes out of a study of beta chain features in type 1 diabetes. Germline V CDR1 and CDR2: MDHEN, SYDVKM. Deletions cut 10 bases from V and 0 bases from J, with 20 bases between. The CDR3 contains 16 residues. Study findings and constraints: All four CD4+ subsets of Type 1 diabetes patients contained TCRB CDR3s that were moderately but significantly shorter.

TCRB transcripts that were expressed got sequenced, as all of the isolated RNA had been reverse transcribed. Only in-frame clones appear in the TCRdb table, and some are missing; sequencing was by immunoSEQ multiplex PCR. Among 250,000 to 350,000 clones, 11% were seen once, and the ten largest hold 0.015%. There are a few counts of this clone. No antigen is known for it. The chain links TRBV28 to TRBJ2-3; tentatively, D is TRBD1 (6 bases). The specimen sequenced was naive CD4+ T cells from blood. The receptor's source is a woman aged 25 to 39 in good health. The CDR3 is CATHDHLDSSTDTQYF. The DNA of the CDR3 is TGTGCCACCCACGATCATTTGGACAGTAGCACAGATACGCAGTATTTT. Filled out from reference TRBV28 and TRBJ2-3, the complete variable domain reads DVKVTQSSRYLVKRTGEKVFLECVQDMDHENMFWYRQDPGLGLRLIYFSYDVKMKEKGDIPEGYSVSREKKERFSLILESASTNQTSMYLCATHDHLDSSTDTQYFGPGTRLTVL.